The 19 T cell receptor beta chains in this list originate from one sample, sequenced in a study of blood T cell repertoires in COVID-19. Repertoires were generated with immunoSEQ multiplex PCR, while TCRdb's copy carries only in-frame clones and drops some. The sample consists of 100,000 to 150,000 clones, 65% to 90% of them appearing once. Sequenced input: peripheral blood. Every receptor here comes from a woman at least 80 years old with acute or convalescent COVID-19.

This clone was detected only a few times. The V gene is TRBV4-2, the J gene TRBJ2-7; 7 bases line up with TRBD1. The CDR3 spans 14 residues. V lost 5 bases to trimming and J lost 6 bases; unmatched junction nucleotides: 10. Germline assignment: CDR1 LGHNA and CDR2 YNFKEQ. DNA of the CDR3: TGTGCCAGCAGCAAAAAAACAGGGGCGTCCGAGCAGTACTTC. Its translation: CASSKKTGASEQYF.

V is TRBV5-1 and J is TRBJ1-2, with 9 positions matching TRBD1. Germline V CDR1 and CDR2: SGHRS, YFSETQ. V gave up 2 bases and J gave up 5 bases; unmatched junction bases: 7. The CDR3 is 15 residues long. The CDR3 DNA reads as TGCGCCAGCAGCTTTACAGGACAGGGGCAGTATGGCTACACCTTC. This sequence encodes CASSFTGQGQYGYTF.

The chain is built from TRBV9 and TRBJ2-1, with 13 bases lining up with TRBD2. Trimming took 0 bases from V and 8 from J; bases not matched to a gene: 2. The CDR3 is 15 residues long. CDR1 is SGDLS, CDR2 YYNGEE, per germline. The CDR3 DNA is TGTGCCAGCAGCGTAGGGACTAGCGGGGGCCATGAGCAGTTCTTC. As protein: CASSVGTSGGHEQFF.

The gene calls are TRBV27 and TRBJ2-7; D possibly corresponds to TRBD1 (5 bases). Germline lookup yields CDR1 MNHEY and CDR2 SMNVEV (reference sequence). The CDR3 totals 13 residues. The V end was cut by 5 bases, the J end by 3 bases, with 11 bases between. The CDR3 sequence is CASSVRQGYEQYV. The CDR3 coding sequence is TGTGCCAGCAGTGTGCGTCAGGGCTACGAGCAGTACGTC.

The rearrangement joins TRBV5-6 to TRBJ1-6; D uncertain. The CDR3 runs 14 residues. The V end was cut by 4 bases, the J end by 7 bases, with 12 bases between. Looked up from germline, CDR1 is SGHDT and CDR2 is YYEEEE. CDR3 in amino acids: CASSRSLMNSPLHF. CDR3 in DNA: TGTGCCAGCAGCCGGTCGTTGATGAATTCACCCCTCCACTTT.

This sequence joins TRBV7-9 and TRBJ1-2, with D maybe TRBD1 (5 bases). V lost 5 bases to trimming and J lost 0 bases, with 13 bases between them. Per germline, CDR1 SEHNR and CDR2 FQNEAQ (reference sequence). This CDR3 spans 15 amino acids. CDR3 sequence reads: CASSPNRPTNYGYTF. The CDR3, as DNA: TGTGCCAGCAGCCCTAACAGGCCCACTAACTATGGCTACACCTTC. Together with reference TRBV7-9 and TRBJ1-2, the CDR3 gives the full variable domain: DTGVSQNPRHKITKRGQNVTFRCDPISEHNRLYWYRQTLGQGPEFLTYFQNEAQLEKSRLLSDRFSAERPKGSFSTLEIQRTEQGDSAMYLCASSPNRPTNYGYTFGSGTRLTVV.

V gene TRBV5-1 combines with J gene TRBJ2-3, with 7 bases lining up with TRBD1. The V gene's germline CDR1 is SGHRS and CDR2 YFSETQ. The V gene end was trimmed by 3 bases and the J gene end by 2 bases; junction bases not matched to a gene: 9. The CDR3 is 16 amino acids. Here the CDR3 reads CASSSVGGAPTDTQYF. As DNA, the CDR3 is TGCGCCAGCAGCTCCGTAGGGGGCGCCCCCACAGATACGCAGTATTTT.

V usage is TRBV5-1 and J usage is TRBJ2-7, with D maybe TRBD1 (6 bases). The germline V gene has CDR1 SGHRS and CDR2 YFSETQ. There are 11 residues in the CDR3. V lost 7 bases and J 6 bases, leaving 11 bases between the germline ends. The CDR3 sequence is CASGARGEQYF. The CDR3 bases are TGCGCCAGCGGGGCCAGGGGCGAGCAGTACTTC.

The V and J genes are TRBV7-6 and TRBJ1-1, with D uncertain. Germline V gives CDR1 SGHVS, CDR2 FNYEAQ. CDR3 length: 15 residues. Trimming stripped 2 bases from V and 6 bases from J, with 16 bases between. The CDR3 protein is CASSLSPGSRAEAFF. DNA for the CDR3: TGTGCCAGCAGCTTATCACCGGGGTCTAGGGCTGAAGCTTTCTTT.

The sample holds one count of this clone. V and J are TRBV12-5 and TRBJ1-5; tentative D call: TRBD1 (5 bases). Germline V lookup: CDR1 LGHNT, CDR2 FRNRAP. V was cut by 4 bases and J by 3 bases, with 13 bases left in between. The CDR3 extends over 15 amino acids. CDR3 loop: CASGSPRDFNQPQHF. The DNA for the CDR3 is TGTGCTAGTGGTTCACCACGGGACTTCAATCAGCCCCAGCATTTT.

This clone was observed once. The J gene is TRBJ2-7, the V gene TRBV27; D is unclear. CDR1 and CDR2 (germline): MNHEY, SMNVEV (reference sequence). This CDR3 contains 13 residues. V dropped 0 bases and J dropped 7 bases, with 10 bases sitting between them. The CDR3 loop reads CASSLSTFGEQYF. In DNA, the CDR3 is TGTGCCAGCAGTTTATCGACTTTCGGAGAGCAGTACTTC.

For the CDR3, the DNA is TGTGCCAGCAGTTACACAAGGGGCAATGAGCAGTTCTTC. Amino acid sequence: CASSYTRGNEQFF. The chain carries TRBV6-6 and TRBJ2-1; D possibly corresponds to TRBD1 (5 bases). Per germline, CDR1 MNHNY and CDR2 SVGAGI (reference sequence). This CDR3 comprises 13 residues. Trimming shortened V by 2 bases and J by 6 bases, and 8 bases separated the two germline ends.

This sequence joins TRBV5-1 and TRBJ2-5, with D possibly TRBD1 on 6 matching bases. The CDR3 totals 15 residues. Trimming stripped 1 base from V and 1 base from J, with 11 bases between. Per germline, CDR1 SGHRS and CDR2 YFSETQ. The CDR3 region has the DNA TGCGCCAGCAGCTTGTCAGGGGTCACCCAAGAGACCCAGTACTTC. Its translation is CASSLSGVTQETQYF.

This sequence joins TRBV2 and TRBJ1-2; D may be TRBD1 (5 bases). Germline V gene sequence: CDR1 SNHLY, CDR2 FYNNEI. Trimming removed 3 bases at V and 8 bases at J, with 25 bases between. The CDR3 has 17 amino acids. The DNA for the CDR3 is TGTGCCAGCAGTGAGGGGTCTACAGGTCCTAAGGAGGGGGGCTACACCTTC. It is translated as CASSEGSTGPKEGGYTF.

The CDR3 DNA reads as TGTGCCAGCAGCTTCTACGGAAACACCATATATTTT. Protein: CASSFYGNTIYF. This sequence joins TRBV6-2 or TRBV6-3 and TRBJ1-3; no clear D. This CDR3 has 12 residues. Trimming shortened V by 6 bases and J by 4 bases, and 7 bases separated the two germline ends. From germline, CDR1 is MNHEY and CDR2 SVGEGT.

This chain links TRBV4-2 with TRBJ2-4; D not resolved. The V end lost 5 bases, the J end lost 0 bases, and 8 bases lay between the germline ends. Germline V gene data show CDR1 as LGHNA and CDR2 as YNFKEQ. The CDR3 is 14 residues long. The DNA for the CDR3 is TGTGCCAGCAGCTCCACGGTAGCCAAAAACATTCAGTACTTC. Its translation is CASSSTVAKNIQYF.

V usage is TRBV2 and J usage is TRBJ1-2; no clear D gene. Per the germline V gene, CDR1 is SNHLY and CDR2 is FYNNEI. The CDR3 runs 13 residues. The ends were cut back, 7 bases at V and 6 bases at J, with 15 bases in the middle. CDR3 sequence reads: CASNMAPGDGYTF. In DNA, the CDR3 is TGTGCCAGCAACATGGCCCCCGGGGATGGCTACACCTTC.

The V call is TRBV5-1, the J call TRBJ1-2; D possibly corresponds to TRBD1 (5 bases). The CDR3 covers 14 residues. Looked up from germline, CDR1 is SGHRS and CDR2 is YFSETQ. V was cut by 0 bases and J by 6 bases, with 12 bases left in between. CDR3 protein: CASSLVKGEDGYTF. The DNA of the CDR3 is TGCGCCAGCAGCTTGGTTAAAGGGGAAGATGGCTACACCTTC.

The chain carries TRBV7-6 and TRBJ1-2; no clear D gene. V was shortened by 8 bases and J by 6 bases, with 16 bases between the two germline ends. The CDR3 spans 13 residues. Germline CDR1 is SGHVS and CDR2 is FNYEAQ. CDR3 DNA: TGTGCCAGCGGATTTGGTCGAGCGGATGGCTACACCTTC. It codes for CASGFGRADGYTF.